This entry concerns a single T cell receptor beta chain. Its antigen remains unidentified. These data originate in a study of blood T cells in healthy people across ages. Study results and caveats: Roughly linearly, TCR beta diversity per million T cells fell as age increased.

Germline assignment: CDR1 LNHNV and CDR2 YYDKDF (reference sequence). J lost 5 bases, V lost 4 bases, and 4 bases had no gene match. This CDR3 is built from 13 residues. Together with a sample-barcoded 5' primer, a J-beta primer mix was included in a second PCR lasting 7 to 11 cycles. Sequencing of every sample gave 3 million or more CDR3-containing paired-end reads. TCRdb fed the 5' RACE reads into MiXCR, producing one record per CDR3 protein. The sample consists of hundreds of thousands of distinct CDR3 sequences, roughly a quarter of them appearing once. This sample was also put to use in a study of T cells of mothers and their children. That report notes: All extracted RNA went into cDNA synthesis, roughly 1.5 ug per 15 ul. Reads obtained per mother exceeded 9.5 million TCR beta CDR3 reads, with several million obtained per child.

The sequenced sample consisted of blood. The gene calls are TRBV15 and TRBJ1-2; TRBD1 matches 7 bases. This TCR derives from a boy between 2 and 15 years old in good health. The CDR3 DNA sequence: TGTGCCACCAGCAAGGGACAGTTTTATGGCTACACCTTC. Protein: CATSKGQFYGYTF.